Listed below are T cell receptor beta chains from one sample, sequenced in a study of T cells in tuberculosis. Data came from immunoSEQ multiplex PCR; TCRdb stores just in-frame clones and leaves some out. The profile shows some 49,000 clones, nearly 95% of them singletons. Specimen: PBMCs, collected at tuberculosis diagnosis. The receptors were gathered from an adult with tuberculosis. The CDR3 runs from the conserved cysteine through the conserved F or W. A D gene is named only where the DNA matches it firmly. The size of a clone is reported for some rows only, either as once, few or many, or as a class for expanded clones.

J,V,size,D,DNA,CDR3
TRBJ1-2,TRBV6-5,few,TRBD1,TGTGCCAGCAGCAGACAGGGGGGACGATATGGCTACACCTTC,CASSRQGGRYGYTF
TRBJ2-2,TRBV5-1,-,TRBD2,TGCGCCAGCAGCTTGACTAGCGGGAGGGTCGGGGAGCTGTTTTTT,CASSLTSGRVGELFF
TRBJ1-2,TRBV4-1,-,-,TGCGCCAGCAGCCAAGATGCGAAAACTAACTATGGCTACACCTTC,CASSQDAKTNYGYTF
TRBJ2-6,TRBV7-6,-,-,TGTGCCAGCAGCCAAATGGGGGGCTCTGGGGCCAACGTCCTGACTTTC,CASSQMGGSGANVLTF
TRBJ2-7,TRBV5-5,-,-,TGTGCCAGCAGCTTCCAGGGTCGAGGCGAGCAGTACTTC,CASSFQGRGEQYF
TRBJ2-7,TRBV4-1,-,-,TGCGCCAGCAGCCACGGGAGAGCCGTCGCCTACGAGCAGTACTTC,CASSHGRAVAYEQYF
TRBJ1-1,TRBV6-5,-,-,TGTGCCAGCAGTTCCCCCGGAAGGGGGGGGCCTGAAGCTTTCTTT,CASSSPGRGGPEAFF
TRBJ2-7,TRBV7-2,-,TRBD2,TGTGCCAGCAGCTCTCATCTAGCGGGAGGCTACGAGCAGTACTTC,CASSSHLAGGYEQYF
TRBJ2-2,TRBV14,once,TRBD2,TGTGCCAGCAGCCAAGATGGGACTAGAACCGGGGAGCTGTTTTTT,CASSQDGTRTGELFF
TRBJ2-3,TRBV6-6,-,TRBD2,TGTGCCAGCAGCTACGAAGGACTAGAAGCAGATACGCAGTATTTT,CASSYEGLEADTQYF
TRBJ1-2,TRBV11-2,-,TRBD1,TGTGCCAGCAGTTCAATACGGGACAGGGAAAACTATGGCTACACCTTC,CASSSIRDRENYGYTF
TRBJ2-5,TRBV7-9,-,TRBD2,TGTGCCAGCAGCCCCCGACTAGCGGGGGAAGAGACCCAGTACTTC,CASSPRLAGEETQYF
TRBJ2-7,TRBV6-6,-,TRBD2,TGTGCCAGCAGTTACTTAACTAGCGGGAGCTCCTACGAGCAGTACTTC,CASSYLTSGSSYEQYF
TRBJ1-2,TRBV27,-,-,TGTGCCAGCAGTTTATCGCGGTCAGGGGCGGTTAACGGCTACACCTTC,CASSLSRSGAVNGYTF
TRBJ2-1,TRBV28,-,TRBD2,TGTGCCAGCAGTTCCCCAGACCCGGGACTAGGGAGTGAGCAGTTCTTC,CASSSPDPGLGSEQFF
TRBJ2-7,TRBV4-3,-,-,TGCGCCAGCAGCCAAGATGTCCAGGGAACCTACGAGCAGTACTTC,CASSQDVQGTYEQYF
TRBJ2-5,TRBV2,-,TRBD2,TGTGCCAGTACCCGGACTAGCAGAGACCAAGAGACCCAGTACTTC,CASTRTSRDQETQYF